The 30 T cell receptor beta chains reported below all come from one sample, sequenced in a study of early T cells in non-severe SARS-CoV-2 infection. TCRdb ran MiXCR on the 5' RACE reads and lists one entry per CDR3 protein. The repertoire has tens of thousands of distinct CDR3 sequences, over 8.5% of them found once; the top ten carry roughly 12%. The sequenced sample was whole blood. The receptors were gathered from an adult who was a healthcare worker with PCR-confirmed SARS-CoV-2 infection or an uninfected control (not recorded which).

In this sample, this clonotype turned up a few times. This chain uses TRBV18 with TRBJ2-1, with unresolved D. The CDR3 totals 15 residues. V lost 10 bases and J 0 bases, leaving 16 bases between the germline ends. Germline-derived CDR1 and CDR2 are KGHSH and LQKENI. CDR3 sequence reads: CATLSTLSSYNEQFF. CDR3 in DNA: TGTGCCACCCTATCGACCCTTAGCTCCTACAATGAGCAGTTCTTC. Together with reference TRBV18 and TRBJ2-1, the CDR3 gives the full variable domain: NAGVMQNPRHLVRRRGQEARLRCSPMKGHSHVYWYRQLPEEGLKFMVYLQKENIIDESGMPKERFSAEFPKEGPSILRIQQVVRGDSAAYFCATLSTLSSYNEQFFGPGTRLTVL.

The V call is TRBV18, the J call TRBJ2-3; TRBD1 or TRBD2 may be the D gene (6 bases each). The germline V gene has CDR1 KGHSH and CDR2 LQKENI. The CDR3 is made up of 15 amino acids. Trimming took off 1 base at V and 3 bases at J, with 11 bases between the two ends. The CDR3 loop reads CASSPQQGRTDTQYF. CDR3 nucleotide sequence: TGTGCCAGCTCACCACAGCAGGGGAGGACAGATACGCAGTATTTT.

The V call is TRBV5-4, the J call TRBJ2-3, with TRBD2 identical over 7 bases. The V segment lost 5 bases and the J segment 3 bases; nucleotides outside the gene matches: 6. CDR1 is SGHNT and CDR2 is YYREEE in the germline V gene (reference sequence). The CDR3 runs 14 residues. CDR3 coding DNA: TGTGCCAGCAGTGATAGAGCGGGGACAGATACGCAGTATTTT. Residues: CASSDRAGTDTQYF.

This clonotype was recorded a few times. CDR3 sequence (DNA): TGTGCCATCAGTGCGACAGAATCCTACGAGCAGTACTTC. It translates to CAISATESYEQYF. The chain has TRBV10-3 and TRBJ2-7; TRBD1 might be the D (5 bases). This CDR3 has 13 amino acids. Deletions cut 4 bases from V and 1 base from J, with 8 bases between. Germline CDR1 and CDR2: ENHRY and SYGVKD.

Ten or more counts support this clonotype. The rearrangement uses TRBV4-1 and TRBJ2-7; D might be TRBD1 (5 bases). Trimming removed 6 bases at V and 4 bases at J, with 22 bases between. The germline CDR1 and CDR2 sequences are MGHRA and YSYEKL. CDR3 length equals 16 residues. CDR3 coding DNA: TGCGCCAGCAGTACTCAGAAAGGGGCCCTTTTTTACGAGCAGTACTTC. Encoded protein: CASSTQKGALFYEQYF.

In this sample, this clonotype turned up many times. This chain joins TRBV12-2 and TRBJ1-2. TRBV12-2 corresponds to a pseudogene. The CDR3 contains 16 residues. CDR3 region: CASRLRFGQTNYGYTF. The CDR3 DNA follows: TGTGCAAGTCGCTTACGCTTTGGGCAGACTAACTATGGCTACACCTTC.

V gene TRBV6-5 combines with J gene TRBJ1-4; a possible D gene is TRBD1 (6 bases). CDR1 MNHEY and CDR2 SVGAGI come from the germline V gene. V was trimmed by 8 bases and J by 4 bases, leaving 11 bases between them. The CDR3 runs 13 residues. The CDR3, as DNA: TGTGCCAGCCGGACAGTAGTTAATGAAAAACTGTTTTTT. This gives the protein CASRTVVNEKLFF.

V gene TRBV20-1 combines with J gene TRBJ2-5, with a weak D call TRBD1 (6 bases). Trimming stripped 0 bases from V and 5 bases from J, with 19 bases between. The germline gives CDR1 DFQATT, CDR2 SNEGSKA (reference sequence). The CDR3 covers 16 residues. In DNA form, the CDR3 reads TGCAGTGCTAGAGATATGTTTACAGGGTCGTCGGAGACCCAGTACTTC. It is translated as CSARDMFTGSSETQYF.

There are many counts of this clonotype. The chain employs TRBV28 and TRBJ2-5; 7 positions agree with TRBD2. V shed 3 bases, J shed 2 bases, and the junction held 3 bases outside the gene matches. This CDR3 contains 14 residues. CDR1 and CDR2 from the germline V gene are MDHEN and SYDVKM. For the CDR3, the DNA is TGTGCCAGCAGTTTCCCGGGGGGTCAAGAGACCCAGTACTTC. This gives the protein CASSFPGGQETQYF. The full variable domain, completed using reference TRBV28 and TRBJ2-5, is DVKVTQSSRYLVKRTGEKVFLECVQDMDHENMFWYRQDPGLGLRLIYFSYDVKMKEKGDIPEGYSVSREKKERFSLILESASTNQTSMYLCASSFPGGQETQYFGPGTRLLVL.

This clonotype appeared a single time. This could be a read error, since a much larger clone is one nucleotide away. This rearrangement joins TRBV11-2 to TRBJ2-7, with D perhaps TRBD1 or TRBD2 (5 bases each). In germline, CDR1 is SGHAT, CDR2 FQNNGV. The CDR3 covers 14 residues. V was shortened by 2 bases and J by 7 bases, with 15 bases between the two germline ends. The CDR3 spells CASSLRTRGREQYF. In DNA, the CDR3 is TGTGCCAGCAGCTTACGGACAAGGGGACGGGAGCAGTACTTC.

The rearrangement links TRBV2 to TRBJ2-1, with 9 bases that match TRBD1. This CDR3 is 15 amino acids long. The ends lost 5 bases at V and 7 bases at J; junction bases unmatched: 9. Germline V lookup: CDR1 SNHLY, CDR2 FYNNEI. The CDR3 reads CASSTTGGYYNEQFF. The DNA for the CDR3 is TGTGCCAGCAGTACAACAGGGGGCTATTATAATGAGCAGTTCTTC.

This clonotype showed up many times. The chain carries TRBV20-1 and TRBJ2-7; 10 bases are shared with TRBD1. The CDR3 runs to 17 residues. The ends lost 3 bases at V and 2 bases at J; junction bases unmatched: 13. CDR1 is DFQATT, CDR2 SNEGSKA, per germline (reference sequence). The CDR3 spells CSASRPQGQGTTYEQYF. The CDR3 region has the DNA TGCAGTGCTAGCCGGCCCCAGGGACAGGGGACTACCTACGAGCAGTACTTC.

This clonotype was counted many times. The chain is built from TRBV19 and TRBJ2-1, with a possible D match to TRBD2 (6 bases). Germline CDR1 LNHDA, CDR2 SQIVND (reference sequence). V was cut by 6 bases and J by 7 bases, with 13 bases left in between. The CDR3 runs to 13 residues. The CDR3 loop is CASSIGTENEQFF. The CDR3, as DNA: TGTGCCAGTAGCATTGGGACTGAGAATGAGCAGTTCTTC.

This clonotype has ten or more counts. This sequence joins TRBV7-9 and TRBJ2-6; D call uncertain. Germline loops: CDR1 SEHNR, CDR2 FQNEAQ (reference sequence). V lost 5 bases and J 1 base, leaving 9 bases between the germline ends. This CDR3 has 15 amino acids. CDR3 bases: TGTGCCAGCAGCGATTGGATTTCTGGGGCCAACGTCCTGACTTTC. It translates to CASSDWISGANVLTF.

This clonotype has a count of ten or more. The chain links TRBV25-1 to TRBJ1-1; D may be TRBD1 (5 bases). CDR3 length equals 12 residues. Trimming removed 6 bases from V and 3 bases from J, with 8 bases in between. Germline V gene data show CDR1 as MGHDK and CDR2 as SYGVNS. Here the CDR3 reads CASRGGDTEAFF. CDR3 DNA sequence: TGTGCCAGCAGGGGGGGTGACACTGAAGCTTTCTTT.

V gene TRBV7-9 combines with J gene TRBJ1-4; TRBD1 is a possible D gene (5 bases). Germline CDR1 is SEHNR and CDR2 is FQNEAQ (reference sequence). This CDR3 has 15 amino acids. Trimming took off 1 base at V and 0 bases at J, with 6 bases between the two ends. The CDR3 nucleotides are TGTGCCAGCAGCTTAGGGGACCCAACTAATGAAAAACTGTTTTTT. Translating gives CASSLGDPTNEKLFF.

Only a few counts were recorded for this clonotype. V and J are TRBV7-9 and TRBJ1-1; D may be TRBD1 (5 bases). The CDR3 totals 15 residues. The germline V and J ends were trimmed by 0 bases and 5 bases, with 13 bases remaining between them. CDR1 and CDR2 from the germline V gene are SEHNR and FQNEAQ (reference sequence). DNA for the CDR3: TGTGCCAGCAGCTTAGCCTCAGGGATTAGGACTGAAGCTTTCTTT. Protein: CASSLASGIRTEAFF.

This clonotype has a count of ten or more. The V gene is TRBV5-1, the J gene TRBJ2-1; TRBD2 agrees at 9 bases. The CDR3 is 16 amino acids. Germline CDR1 and CDR2: SGHRS and YFSETQ. J gave up 2 bases and V 0 bases, and 3 bases lay outside the gene matches. Here the CDR3 reads CASSLGGGAAYNEQFF. The DNA of the CDR3 is TGCGCCAGCAGCTTGGGCGGGGGGGCCGCCTACAATGAGCAGTTCTTC. Filled out from reference TRBV5-1 and TRBJ2-1, the complete variable domain reads KAGVTQTPRYLIKTRGQQVTLSCSPISGHRSVSWYQQTPGQGLQFLFEYFSETQRNKGNFPGRFSGRQFSNSRSEMNVSTLELGDSALYLCASSLGGGAAYNEQFFGPGTRLTVL.

This clonotype was counted at least ten times. The genes are TRBV7-9 and TRBJ1-6; 7 bases are shared with TRBD1. The germline V gene encodes CDR1 SEHNR and CDR2 FQNEAQ (reference sequence). This CDR3 comprises 14 residues. V lost 5 bases to trimming and J lost 10 bases; unmatched junction nucleotides: 8. CDR3 sequence: CASSLRQGLSPLHF. The CDR3 nucleotides are TGTGCCAGCAGCCTCAGACAGGGTTTGTCACCCCTCCACTTT. The full variable domain, completed using reference TRBV7-9 and TRBJ1-6, is DTGVSQNPRHKITKRGQNVTFRCDPISEHNRLYWYRQTLGQGPEFLTYFQNEAQLEKSRLLSDRFSAERPKGSFSTLEIQRTEQGDSAMYLCASSLRQGLSPLHFGNGTRLTVT.

The rearrangement links TRBV15 to TRBJ2-3; D may be TRBD2 (6 bases). Deletions cut 4 bases from V and 5 bases from J, with 22 bases between. The CDR3 loop spans 17 amino acids. Germline-derived CDR1 and CDR2 are LNHNV and YYDKDF (reference sequence). Written as DNA, the CDR3 is TGTGCCACCAGCAACCCGCAGGGACTCAGCGGAGGAGATACGCAGTATTTT. It specifies CATSNPQGLSGGDTQYF.

V gene TRBV2 combines with J gene TRBJ2-5; 9 nucleotides agree with TRBD1. The CDR3 totals 14 residues. The germline V gene has CDR1 SNHLY and CDR2 FYNNEI. J gave up 5 bases and V 6 bases, and 7 bases lay outside the gene matches. The CDR3 region has the DNA TGTGCCAGCAGCCTGTCCGGGACAGGGGAGACCCAGTACTTC. Its translation is CASSLSGTGETQYF.

This clonotype was observed a handful of times. The chain employs TRBV7-9 and TRBJ1-2; 8 bases are shared with TRBD1. The trim removed 1 base at V and 0 bases at J, leaving 4 bases unmatched. The V gene's germline CDR1 is SEHNR and CDR2 FQNEAQ (reference sequence). This CDR3 has 16 residues. Here the CDR3 reads CASSLVGQGANYGYTF. The CDR3 nucleotides are TGTGCCAGCAGCTTAGTAGGACAGGGAGCTAACTATGGCTACACCTTC.

In this sample, this clonotype turned up a few times. The chain has TRBV3-1 and TRBJ2-2; D unclear. This CDR3 comprises 14 residues. Germline V CDR1 and CDR2: LGHDT, YNNKEL (reference sequence). V dropped 1 base and J dropped 1 base, with 4 bases sitting between them. In DNA form, the CDR3 reads TGTGCCAGCAGCCAAGTGGGGAACACCGGGGAGCTGTTTTTT. Amino acid sequence: CASSQVGNTGELFF.

Many counts were recorded for this clonotype. The chain is built from TRBV14 and TRBJ1-1; unclear D gene. Germline V CDR1 and CDR2: SGHDN, FVKESK. This CDR3 spans 15 amino acids. V shed 4 bases and J shed 6 bases, with 18 bases lying between them. The CDR3 DNA reads as TGTGCCAGCAGCCCGACCCTAAGGGTTGGCTCTGAAGCTTTCTTT. Encoded protein: CASSPTLRVGSEAFF.

This clonotype was counted many times. The chain couples TRBV6-1 to TRBJ1-3, with TRBD1 identical over 7 bases. The CDR3 runs to 15 residues. Germline V gene lookup returns CDR1 MNHNS and CDR2 SASEGT. The V segment lost 6 bases and the J segment 4 bases; nucleotides outside the gene matches: 9. CDR3 DNA: TGTGCCAGCAGAGAAACAGGGGCTGGGGGAAACACCATATATTTT. Translation gives CASRETGAGGNTIYF.

As to this clonotype: A single base separates this from a much larger clone, so it may be a read error. V gene TRBV5-4 combines with J gene TRBJ2-7; D ambiguous. V lost 2 bases and J lost 4, with 13 bases in between. The CDR3 loop spans 14 amino acids. Germline CDR1 is SGHNT and CDR2 is YYREEE (reference sequence). The CDR3 nucleotides read TGTGCCAGCAGCTTAACGCCTCAGAGGTACGAGCAGTACTTC. It translates to CASSLTPQRYEQYF.

This chain links TRBV5-1 with TRBJ1-1, with a possible D match to TRBD1 (6 bases). The V end lost 2 bases, the J end lost 4 bases, and 12 bases lay between the germline ends. The V gene's germline CDR1 is SGHRS and CDR2 YFSETQ. The CDR3 is 14 residues long. The CDR3 DNA is TGCGCCAGCAGCTTTCTAGGAGGGGGCACTGAAGCTTTCTTT. It is translated as CASSFLGGGTEAFF.

This clonotype was seen more than once but under ten times. The CDR3 loop reads CASSPSQGGGRHYGYTF. The CDR3 nucleotides are TGTGCCAGCAGCCCCTCCCAGGGCGGGGGACGGCACTATGGCTACACCTTC. The chain uses TRBV7-2 and TRBJ1-2; tentative D call: TRBD1 (5 bases). The CDR3 extends over 17 amino acids. CDR1 is SGHTA, CDR2 FQGNSA, per germline. Trimming took off 5 bases at V and 3 bases at J, with 22 bases between the two ends.

The table lists this clonotype with a few counts. V is TRBV5-1 and J is TRBJ2-1; D is ambiguous. Germline loops: CDR1 SGHRS, CDR2 YFSETQ. V shed 6 bases and J shed 0 bases, with 10 bases lying between them. This CDR3 has 14 amino acids. CDR3 DNA: TGCGCCAGCACTAGGGCCGGCTCCTACAATGAGCAGTTCTTC. Protein: CASTRAGSYNEQFF.

The chain links TRBV19 to TRBJ1-5; D not resolved. Germline V gives CDR1 LNHDA, CDR2 SQIVND (reference sequence). V was trimmed by 10 bases and J by 7 bases, leaving 20 bases between them. The CDR3 consists of 14 residues. The CDR3 region has the DNA TGTGCCACCTCGGACCCCGGGAGGAAGCAGCCCCAGCATTTT. It is translated as CATSDPGRKQPQHF.